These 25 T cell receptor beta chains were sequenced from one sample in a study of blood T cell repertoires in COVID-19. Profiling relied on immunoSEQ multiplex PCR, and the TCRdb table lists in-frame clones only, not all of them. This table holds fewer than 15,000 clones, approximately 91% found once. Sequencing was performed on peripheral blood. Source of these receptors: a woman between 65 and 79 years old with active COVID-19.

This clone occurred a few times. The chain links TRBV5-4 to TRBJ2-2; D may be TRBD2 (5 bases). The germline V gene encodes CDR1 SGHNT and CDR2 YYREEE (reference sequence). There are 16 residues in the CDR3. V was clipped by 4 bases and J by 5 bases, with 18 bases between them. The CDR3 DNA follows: TGTGCCAGCAGCCCCGCGGAGCGGCGCGGTACCGGGGAGCTGTTTTTT. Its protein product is CASSPAERRGTGELFF.

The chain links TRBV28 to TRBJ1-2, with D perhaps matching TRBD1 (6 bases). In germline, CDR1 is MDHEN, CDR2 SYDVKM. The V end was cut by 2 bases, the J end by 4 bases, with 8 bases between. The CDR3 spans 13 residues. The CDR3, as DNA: TGTGCCAGCAGTTTAAGGACAGCCTATGGCTACACCTTC. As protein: CASSLRTAYGYTF.

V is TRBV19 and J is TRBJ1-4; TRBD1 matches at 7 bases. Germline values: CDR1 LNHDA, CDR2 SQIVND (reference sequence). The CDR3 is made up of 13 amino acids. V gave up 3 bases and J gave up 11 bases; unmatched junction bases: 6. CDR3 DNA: TGTGCCAGTAGTATTACAGGGGCGCGGAAACTGTTTTTT. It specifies CASSITGARKLFF.

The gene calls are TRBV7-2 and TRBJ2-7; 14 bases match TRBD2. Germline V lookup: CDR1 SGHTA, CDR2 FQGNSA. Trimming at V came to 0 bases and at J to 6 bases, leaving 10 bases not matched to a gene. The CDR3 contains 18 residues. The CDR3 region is CASSLARGLAGGTREQYF. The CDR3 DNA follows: TGTGCCAGCAGCTTAGCGAGAGGACTAGCGGGAGGAACACGCGAGCAGTACTTC.

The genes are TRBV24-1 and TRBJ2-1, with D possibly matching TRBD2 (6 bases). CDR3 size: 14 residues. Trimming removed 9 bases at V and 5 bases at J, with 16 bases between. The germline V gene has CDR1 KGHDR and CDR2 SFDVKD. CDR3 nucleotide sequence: TGTGCCACCCGAGCGGCGGGATCGGACAATGAGCAGTTCTTC. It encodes CATRAAGSDNEQFF.

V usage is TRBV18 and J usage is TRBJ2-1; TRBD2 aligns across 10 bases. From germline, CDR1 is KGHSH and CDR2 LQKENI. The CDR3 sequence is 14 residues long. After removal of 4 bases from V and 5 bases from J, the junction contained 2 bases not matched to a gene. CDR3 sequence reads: CASSRLAGDNEQFF. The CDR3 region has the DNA TGTGCCAGCTCACGGCTAGCGGGGGACAATGAGCAGTTCTTC.

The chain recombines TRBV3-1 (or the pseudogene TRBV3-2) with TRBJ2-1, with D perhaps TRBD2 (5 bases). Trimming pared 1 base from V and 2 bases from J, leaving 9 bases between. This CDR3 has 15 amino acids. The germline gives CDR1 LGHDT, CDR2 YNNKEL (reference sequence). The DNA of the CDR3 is TGTGCCAGCAGCCAAGGGCAGGAGGCCTACAATGAGCAGTTCTTC. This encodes CASSQGQEAYNEQFF.

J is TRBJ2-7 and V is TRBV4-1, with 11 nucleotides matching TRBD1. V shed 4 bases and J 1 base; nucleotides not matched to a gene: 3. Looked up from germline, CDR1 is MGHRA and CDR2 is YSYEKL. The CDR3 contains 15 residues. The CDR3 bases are TGCGCCAGCAGCCGCGGGACAGGGGGATCCTACGAGCAGTACTTC. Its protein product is CASSRGTGGSYEQYF.

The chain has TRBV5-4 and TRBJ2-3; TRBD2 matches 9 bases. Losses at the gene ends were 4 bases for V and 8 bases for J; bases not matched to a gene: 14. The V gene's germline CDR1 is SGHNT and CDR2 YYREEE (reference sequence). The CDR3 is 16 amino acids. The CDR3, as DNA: TGTGCCAGCAGCCCGGTGGGTAGCGGGAGTGATGGTACGCAGTATTTT. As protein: CASSPVGSGSDGTQYF.

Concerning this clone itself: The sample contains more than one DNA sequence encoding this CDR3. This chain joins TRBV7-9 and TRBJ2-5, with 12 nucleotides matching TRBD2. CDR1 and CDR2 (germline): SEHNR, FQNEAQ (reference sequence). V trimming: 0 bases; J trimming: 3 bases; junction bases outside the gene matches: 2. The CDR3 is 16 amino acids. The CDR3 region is CASSLARLAGEETQYF. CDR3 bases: TGTGCCAGCAGCTTAGCCAGACTAGCGGGAGAAGAGACCCAGTACTTC.

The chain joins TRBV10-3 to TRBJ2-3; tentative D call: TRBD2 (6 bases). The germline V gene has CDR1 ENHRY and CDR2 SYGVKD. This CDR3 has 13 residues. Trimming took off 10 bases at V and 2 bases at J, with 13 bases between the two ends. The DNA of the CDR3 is TGTGCCACATCTAGCGAGGCCACAGATACGCAGTATTTT. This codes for CATSSEATDTQYF.

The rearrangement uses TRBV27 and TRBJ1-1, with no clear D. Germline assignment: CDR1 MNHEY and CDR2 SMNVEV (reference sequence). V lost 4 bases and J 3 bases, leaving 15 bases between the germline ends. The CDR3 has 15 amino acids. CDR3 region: CASSSTLGRYTEAFF. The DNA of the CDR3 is TGTGCCAGCAGTTCGACCCTCGGCAGGTACACTGAAGCTTTCTTT.

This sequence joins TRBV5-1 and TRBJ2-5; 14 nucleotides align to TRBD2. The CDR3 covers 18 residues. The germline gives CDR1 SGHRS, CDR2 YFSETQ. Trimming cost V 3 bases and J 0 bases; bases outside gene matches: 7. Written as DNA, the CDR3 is TGCGCCAGCAGCTGGGGGACTAGCGGGAGACCTTACCAAGAGACCCAGTACTTC. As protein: CASSWGTSGRPYQETQYF.

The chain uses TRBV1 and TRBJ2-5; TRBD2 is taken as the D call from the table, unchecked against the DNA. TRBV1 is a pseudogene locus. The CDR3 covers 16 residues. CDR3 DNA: TGCACCAGCAGCGCACGGACTAGCGGGAACCAAGAGACCCAGTACTTC. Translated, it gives CTSSARTSGNQETQYF.

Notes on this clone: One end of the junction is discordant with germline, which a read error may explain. The CDR3 DNA is TGCGCCCGCAGCCGACCGGGACAGGGGGGGTACAATGAGCAGTTCTTC. Amino acids: CARSRPGQGGYNEQFF. The J gene is TRBJ2-1, the V gene TRBV4-1; TRBD1 aligns across 11 bases. Germline lookup yields CDR1 MGHRA and CDR2 YSYEKL. This CDR3 comprises 16 residues.

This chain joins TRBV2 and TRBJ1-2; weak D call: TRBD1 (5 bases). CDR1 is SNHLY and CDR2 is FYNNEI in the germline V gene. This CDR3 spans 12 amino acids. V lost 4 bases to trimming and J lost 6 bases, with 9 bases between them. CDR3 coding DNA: TGTGCCAGCAGTGTGGGGGGACATGGCTACACCTTC. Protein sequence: CASSVGGHGYTF.

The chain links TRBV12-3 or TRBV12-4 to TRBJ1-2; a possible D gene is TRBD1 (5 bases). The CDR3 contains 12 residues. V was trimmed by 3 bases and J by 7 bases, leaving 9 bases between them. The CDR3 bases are TGTGCCAGCAGTTTGATAGGGGCTGGCTACACCTTC. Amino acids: CASSLIGAGYTF.

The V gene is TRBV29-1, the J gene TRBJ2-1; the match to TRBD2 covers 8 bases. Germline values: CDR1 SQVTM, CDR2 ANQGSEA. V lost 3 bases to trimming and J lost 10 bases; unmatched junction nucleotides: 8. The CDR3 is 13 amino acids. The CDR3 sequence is CSVDGRASREQFF. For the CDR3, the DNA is TGCAGCGTTGACGGGAGGGCCTCTCGGGAGCAGTTCTTC.

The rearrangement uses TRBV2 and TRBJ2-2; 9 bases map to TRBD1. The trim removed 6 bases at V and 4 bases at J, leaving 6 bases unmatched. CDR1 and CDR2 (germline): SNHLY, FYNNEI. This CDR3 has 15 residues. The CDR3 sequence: CASRLQGAGTGELFF. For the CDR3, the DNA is TGTGCCAGCAGATTACAGGGGGCCGGCACCGGGGAGCTGTTTTTT.

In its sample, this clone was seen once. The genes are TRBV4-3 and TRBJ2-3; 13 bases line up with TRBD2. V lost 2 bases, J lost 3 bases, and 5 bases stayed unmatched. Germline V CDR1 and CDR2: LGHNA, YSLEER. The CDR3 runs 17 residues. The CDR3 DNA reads TGCGCCAGCAGCCAACTTTCGACTAGCGGGAGGACAGATACGCAGTATTTT. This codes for CASSQLSTSGRTDTQYF.

The CDR3 loop reads CASTGLAGDAYNEQFF. CDR3 coding DNA: TGTGCCAGTACCGGACTAGCGGGAGATGCCTACAATGAGCAGTTCTTC. The chain couples TRBV19 to TRBJ2-1; TRBD2 matches 13 bases. The CDR3 is 16 amino acids. V lost 7 bases, J lost 2 bases, and 5 bases stayed unmatched. CDR1 and CDR2 from the germline V gene are LNHDA and SQIVND (reference sequence).

The CDR3 nucleotides are TGCGCCAGCAGCTCCGGGACTAGCGACACGGGGGAGCAGTTCTTC. Its protein product is CASSSGTSDTGEQFF. V gene TRBV5-1 combines with J gene TRBJ2-1; 10 bases map to TRBD2. Germline trimming cut 3 bases from V and 10 bases from J; bases unmatched to any gene: 10. Germline V CDR1 and CDR2: SGHRS, YFSETQ. This CDR3 spans 15 amino acids.

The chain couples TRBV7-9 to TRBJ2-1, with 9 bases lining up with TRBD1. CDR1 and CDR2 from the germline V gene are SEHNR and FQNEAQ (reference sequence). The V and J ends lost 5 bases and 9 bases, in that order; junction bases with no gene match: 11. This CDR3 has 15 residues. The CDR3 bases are TGTGCCAGCAGCCGCGTACAGGGGGCGAACGGTGAGCAGTTCTTC. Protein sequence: CASSRVQGANGEQFF.

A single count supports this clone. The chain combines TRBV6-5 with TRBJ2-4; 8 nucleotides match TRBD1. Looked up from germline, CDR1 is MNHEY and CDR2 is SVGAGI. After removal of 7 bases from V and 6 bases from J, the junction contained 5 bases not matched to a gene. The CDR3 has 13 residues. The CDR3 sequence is CASTLGQGNIQYF. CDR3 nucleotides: TGTGCCAGCACACTAGGACAGGGAAACATTCAGTACTTC.

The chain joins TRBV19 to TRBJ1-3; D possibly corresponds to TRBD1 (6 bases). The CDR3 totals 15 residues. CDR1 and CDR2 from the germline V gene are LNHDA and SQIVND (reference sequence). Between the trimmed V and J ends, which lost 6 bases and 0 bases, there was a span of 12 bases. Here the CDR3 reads CASRMGGPSGNTIYF. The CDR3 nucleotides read TGTGCCAGTAGAATGGGGGGGCCCTCTGGAAACACCATATATTTT.